The entry that follows covers one TCR beta chain sequence. The antigen remains undetermined. CDR3 size: 13 residues. V lost 5 bases and J lost 5, with 10 bases in between. Germline V lookup: CDR1 SEHNR, CDR2 FQNEAQ (reference sequence). This record belongs to a study of CD8 T cells in ankylosing spondylitis. The study's findings and limits: Disease-linked clones, CD8+, were relatively rare in peripheral blood. Reportedly, matched ankylosing spondylitis synovial fluid was significantly enriched for disease-linked clones.

Library preparation for TCR beta used quantitative 5'-RACE with molecular barcodes. TCRdb used MiXCR to reprocess the 5' RACE reads, holding one entry per CDR3 protein. The sample consists of approximately 140,000 distinct CDR3 sequences, roughly 7.7% of them appearing once. Material for sequencing was synovial fluid, either unsorted or a sorted T cell fraction (not recorded which). The chain couples TRBV7-9 to TRBJ1-5; no clear D gene. The TCR originated in a male donor with ankylosing spondylitis. CDR3 coding DNA: TGTGCCAGCAGCACCGGTTTGGATCAGCCCCAGCATTTT. Translation: CASSTGLDQPQHF.